This TCR beta chain originates from a study of PD-L1 blockade in urothelial cancer. Samples spanned pretreatment and treatment, with 1 to 8 time points per patient. Synthetic TCR analog templates were added to each PCR reaction. Produced via immunoSEQ multiplex PCR; TCRdb's table is partial and in-frame only. The table shows tens of thousands of clones, with more than 75% occurring only once. Per the germline V gene, CDR1 is SGHVS and CDR2 is FNYEAQ. V was pared by 1 base and J by 2 bases, with 1 base of the junction left unmatched. The CDR3 loop spans 15 amino acids. The sequences come from PBMCs, collected around atezolizumab (anti-PD-L1) treatment. The chain is built from TRBV7-6 and TRBJ2-7; 11 bases fit TRBD2. The receptor's source is a man aged 55 to 70 with urothelial cancer. The CDR3 loop is CASSLGSGRAYEQYF. The CDR3 DNA is TGTGCCAGCAGCTTAGGTAGCGGGAGGGCCTACGAGCAGTACTTC.